The table lists the clone carrying this T cell receptor beta chain with many counts. Antigen specificity is unknown. Described time point: newly diagnosed GD, antithyroid drugs for less than 3 months. PBMC RNA was the source of the TCR library. This sample is drawn from a study of regulatory T cells in long-lasting Graves disease. Overall study findings and caveats: Peripheral blood, not thyroid tissue, was the sole material studied.

CDR3 regions were amplified by Arm-PCR using iRepertoire HTBI primers to build TCR beta libraries. One entry per CDR3 protein results from TCRdb running MiXCR on the multiplex PCR reads. Of over 200,000 distinct CDR3 sequences in the sample, approximately 20% were seen once. This sample was shared with a second study, whose subject was T cells in Graves' hyperthyroidism and ophthalmopathy. From that second work: Stable hyperthyroidism and ophthalmopathy were separated using 13 V-J signatures.

The sequence came from a woman aged 25 to 45 with Graves disease. Specimen: peripheral blood mononuclear cells (PBMCs), collected at new diagnosis, from a patient treated with antithyroid drugs.

The CDR3 DNA reads as TGCGCCAGCAGCCAAGAAGGGGACATACGCAATCAGCCCCAGCATTTT. Its protein product is CASSQEGDIRNQPQHF. V usage is TRBV4-1 and J usage is TRBJ1-5; possibly TRBD1 for D (6 bases). V lost 0 bases to trimming and J lost 2 bases, with 11 bases between them. CDR1 is MGHRA, CDR2 YSYEKL, per germline. The CDR3 length is 16 residues.